This is a list of T cell receptor beta chains from one sample in a study of post-analysis software for immune sequencing data. TCRdb fed the PCR reads into MiXCR, producing one record per CDR3 protein. Altogether about 680,000 distinct CDR3 sequences are present, 55% to 70% being singletons, with the ten largest covering about 11%. Sequenced material: blood. The source is a girl aged 2-15 years with multiple sclerosis. CDR3s include the opening cysteine and the closing phenylalanine or tryptophan. The D gene is left open where the match is weak. Rows may omit the clone size; those that give it use once, few, many or a size class.

d_gene: -
abundance: once
j_gene: TRBJ1-1
v_gene: TRBV7-2
len: 12
CDR3aa: CASSSVQGKAFF
CDR3nt: TGTGCCAGCAGCTCAGTTCAGGGTAAAGCTTTCTTT

d_gene: TRBD2
abundance: -
j_gene: TRBJ2-1
v_gene: TRBV7-8
len: 14
CDR3aa: CASSSIAGANEQFF
CDR3nt: TGTGCCAGCAGCTCCATAGCGGGGGCCAATGAGCAGTTCTTC

d_gene: -
abundance: few
j_gene: TRBJ1-1
v_gene: TRBV10-3
len: 14
CDR3aa: CAISESGREAEAFF
CDR3nt: TGTGCCATCAGTGAGTCCGGCAGGGAGGCTGAAGCTTTCTTT

d_gene: -
abundance: -
j_gene: TRBJ1-2
v_gene: TRBV4-3
len: 14
CDR3aa: CASSQVGGWDGYTF
CDR3nt: TGCGCCAGCAGCCAAGTAGGGGGTTGGGATGGCTACACCTTC

d_gene: -
abundance: -
j_gene: TRBJ1-2
v_gene: TRBV5-1
len: 14
CDR3aa: CASSNGDPNYGYTF
CDR3nt: TGCGCCAGCAGCAACGGGGATCCAAACTATGGCTACACCTTC

d_gene: TRBD2
abundance: few
j_gene: TRBJ2-4
v_gene: TRBV7-9
len: 15
CDR3aa: CASSPTTSAQPIQYF
CDR3nt: TGTGCCAGCAGCCCCACGACTAGCGCCCAACCCATTCAGTACTTC

d_gene: -
abundance: once
j_gene: TRBJ2-5
v_gene: TRBV9
len: 16
CDR3aa: CASSVASPSGGETQYF
CDR3nt: TGTGCCAGCAGCGTAGCTAGCCCCAGTGGCGGGGAGACCCAGTACTTC

d_gene: -
abundance: few
j_gene: TRBJ2-1
v_gene: TRBV5-1
len: 13
CDR3aa: CASSRTNGNEQFF
CDR3nt: TGCGCCAGCAGTCGGACAAATGGAAATGAGCAGTTCTTC

d_gene: TRBD1
abundance: -
j_gene: TRBJ1-2
v_gene: TRBV6-6
len: 16
CDR3aa: CASSYGGQGADYGYTF
CDR3nt: TGTGCCAGCAGTTACGGGGGACAGGGGGCTGACTATGGCTACACCTTC

d_gene: -
abundance: -
j_gene: TRBJ2-1
v_gene: TRBV29-1
len: 14
CDR3aa: CSVNRDGPYNEQFF
CDR3nt: TGCAGCGTCAACCGGGACGGGCCCTACAATGAGCAGTTCTTC

d_gene: TRBD1
abundance: -
j_gene: TRBJ2-1
v_gene: TRBV29-1
len: 15
CDR3aa: CSVEDRTGGYSEQFF
CDR3nt: TGCAGCGTTGAAGATCGGACAGGGGGCTACAGTGAGCAGTTCTTC

d_gene: -
abundance: -
j_gene: TRBJ2-2
v_gene: TRBV20-1
len: 13
CDR3aa: CSASGHMAGELFF
CDR3nt: TGCAGTGCTAGCGGACACATGGCCGGGGAGCTGTTTTTT

d_gene: TRBD2
abundance: -
j_gene: TRBJ2-5
v_gene: TRBV20-1
len: 14
CDR3aa: CSARPILAGETQYF
CDR3nt: TGCAGTGCTAGACCTATACTAGCGGGAGAGACCCAGTACTTC

d_gene: -
abundance: -
j_gene: TRBJ1-2
v_gene: TRBV10-2
len: 17
CDR3aa: CASSERNEPKRNYGYTF
CDR3nt: TGCGCCAGCAGTGAGCGTAACGAACCAAAACGAAACTATGGCTACACCTTC

d_gene: -
abundance: -
j_gene: TRBJ1-1
v_gene: TRBV7-9
len: 13
CDR3aa: CASIPGAGTEAFF
CDR3nt: TGTGCCAGCATACCAGGGGCAGGGACTGAAGCTTTCTTT

d_gene: -
abundance: few
j_gene: TRBJ2-3
v_gene: TRBV3-1
len: 12
CDR3aa: CASSKNEDTQYF
CDR3nt: TGTGCCAGCAGCAAAAATGAGGATACGCAGTATTTT

d_gene: -
abundance: -
j_gene: TRBJ2-1
v_gene: TRBV10-3
len: 18
CDR3aa: CAISESGGAVSSYNEQFF
CDR3nt: TGTGCCATCAGTGAGTCAGGTGGGGCGGTAAGCTCCTACAATGAGCAGTTCTTC

d_gene: -
abundance: -
j_gene: TRBJ2-1
v_gene: TRBV20-1
len: 11
CDR3aa: CSASQVDEQFF
CDR3nt: TGCAGTGCTAGTCAGGTAGATGAGCAGTTCTTC

d_gene: -
abundance: few
j_gene: TRBJ1-5
v_gene: TRBV5-1
len: 15
CDR3aa: CASSFRGGAGQPQHF
CDR3nt: TGCGCCAGCAGCTTTCGGGGGGGGGCTGGTCAGCCCCAGCATTTT

d_gene: -
abundance: few
j_gene: TRBJ1-5
v_gene: TRBV5-1
len: 14
CDR3aa: CASSLDNVGQPQHF
CDR3nt: TGCGCCAGCAGCTTGGACAACGTAGGGCAGCCCCAGCATTTT